This is a list of T cell receptor beta chains from one sample in a study of blood T cell repertoires in COVID-19. Using immunoSEQ multiplex PCR, the repertoire was profiled, and TCRdb retains in-frame clones only, with some absent. Of hundreds of thousands of clones listed, around 83% are singletons. Sequenced material: peripheral blood. These receptors were obtained from a man aged 35 to 55 with acute or convalescent COVID-19. CDR3s include the opening cysteine and the closing phenylalanine or tryptophan. The D gene is left open where the match is weak. Clone size, where shown, is once, few, many, or a class for clones that have expanded.

once | NA | TRBJ1-6 | TRBV9 | CASSPSWGGNSPLHF | TGTGCCAGCAGCCCCTCATGGGGGGGTAATTCACCCCTCCACTTT
NA | TRBD1 | TRBJ2-1 | TRBV27 | CASSLGTGPFNEQFF | TGTGCCAGCAGTTTAGGGACAGGGCCCTTCAATGAGCAGTTCTTC
NA | TRBD1 | TRBJ2-7 | TRBV30 | CAWATTGVTYEQYF | TGTGCCTGGGCCACGACAGGGGTGACCTACGAGCAGTACTTC
NA | NA | TRBJ1-2 | TRBV6-1 | CASSEYGQNYGYTF | TGTGCCAGCAGTGAATATGGACAGAACTATGGCTACACCTTC
NA | TRBD1 | TRBJ2-6 | TRBV5-4 | CASSPGTGGIGANVLTF | TGTGCCAGCAGTCCCGGGACAGGGGGAATCGGGGCCAACGTCCTGACTTTC
NA | NA | TRBJ1-5 | TRBV19 | CASSKTQETNQPQHF | TGTGCCAGTAGTAAAACTCAGGAAACCAATCAGCCCCAGCATTTT
few | NA | TRBJ1-2 | TRBV15 | CATSGPGREDGYTF | TGTGCCACCAGCGGTCCGGGCAGGGAGGATGGCTACACCTTC
NA | NA | TRBJ1-2 | TRBV18 | CASSPELYGYTF | TGTGCCAGCTCACCAGAGCTCTATGGCTACACCTTC
NA | TRBD1 | TRBJ2-7 | TRBV2 | CASSGGRGWEQYF | TGTGCCAGCAGTGGAGGCAGGGGGTGGGAGCAGTACTTC
NA | NA | TRBJ1-1 | TRBV24-1 | CATHGDTEAFF | TGTGCCACTCACGGGGACACTGAAGCTTTCTTT
NA | NA | TRBJ1-1 | TRBV30 | CAWSRGTLNTEAFF | TGTGCCTGGAGCCGCGGTACCCTGAACACTGAAGCTTTCTTT
once | NA | TRBJ1-1 | TRBV7-2 | CASSLMAEAGSEAFF | TGTGCCAGCAGCTTAATGGCAGAGGCTGGATCTGAAGCTTTCTTT
NA | NA | TRBJ1-5 | TRBV7-6 | CASRLTPGSNQPQHF | TGTGCCAGCAGACTGACCCCGGGGAGCAATCAGCCCCAGCATTTT
once | NA | TRBJ1-1 | TRBV5-1 | CASSLANRGTEAFF | TGCGCCAGCAGCTTGGCCAATCGAGGGACTGAAGCTTTCTTT
once | NA | TRBJ1-1 | TRBV4-1 | CASSQDRVRTRNTEAFF | TGCGCCAGCAGCCAAGATCGCGTGCGGACAAGGAACACTGAAGCTTTCTTT
NA | TRBD1 | TRBJ1-2 | TRBV30 | CAWSVRNRGVGGYTF | TGTGCCTGGAGTGTTCGGAACAGGGGAGTTGGGGGCTACACCTTC
few | NA | TRBJ2-2 | TRBV7-8 | CASSPGGTGELFF | TGTGCCAGCAGCCCCGGTGGCACCGGGGAGCTGTTTTTT
NA | TRBD2 | TRBJ2-1 | TRBV2 | CASTGGASGGERGQFF | TGTGCCAGCACCGGAGGGGCTAGCGGGGGCGAAAGAGGGCAGTTCTTC
NA | TRBD2 | TRBJ2-1 | TRBV9 | CASSVGGLAEYNEQFF | TGTGCCAGCAGCGTGGGGGGACTAGCGGAATACAATGAGCAGTTCTTC
NA | TRBD2 | TRBJ2-7 | TRBV6-5 | CASSLTSGDQYEQYF | TGTGCCAGCAGCCTAACTAGCGGGGATCAATACGAGCAGTACTTC
NA | NA | TRBJ2-4 | TRBV11-2 | CASSPTDSPLIQYF | TGTGCCAGCAGCCCCACGGATAGCCCACTAATTCAGTACTTC
NA | NA | TRBJ2-1 | TRBV6-5 | CASSYSKAGHNEQFF | TGTGCCAGCAGTTACTCGAAGGCAGGGCACAATGAGCAGTTCTTC
NA | NA | TRBJ2-6 | TRBV2 | CASSLGAGANVLTF | TGTGCCAGCAGTCTAGGTGCTGGGGCCAACGTCCTGACTTTC
many | TRBD1 | TRBJ1-2 | TRBV28 | CASRTGTLFGYTF | TGTGCCAGCAGGACAGGGACGTTGTTTGGCTACACCTTC
NA | NA | TRBJ1-3 | TRBV5-7 | CASSPCGGTAGNTIYF | TGTGCCAGCAGCCCGTGTGGGGGGACGGCTGGAAACACCATATATTTT
few | NA | TRBJ1-2 | TRBV4-3 | CASSPDGVLDGYTF | TGCGCCAGCAGCCCGGACGGGGTCCTTGATGGCTACACCTTC
NA | TRBD2 | TRBJ2-5 | TRBV7-3 | CASSLLSGGPQYF | TGTGCCAGCAGCTTACTTAGCGGGGGGCCCCAGTACTTC